These T cell receptor beta chains were read from a single sample in a study of cytomegalovirus exposure and HLA in healthy donors. The method was immunoSEQ multiplex PCR; TCRdb's version includes in-frame clones alone and lacks a portion of them. The sample contains about 190,000 clones, around four fifths of which appear only once. The sample was PBMCs. The receptor source for this set is a woman between 45 and 65 years old in good health and CMV-seropositive. Both conserved end residues are part of each CDR3. The D gene is left open where the match is weak. Size is stated for part of the rows, as once, few or many counts, or as a class when the clone is expanded.

CDR3 | DNA | V | size | J | D
CASSVRNIYEQYF | TGTGCCAGCAGTGTCAGAAACATATACGAGCAGTACTTC | TRBV6-1 | - | TRBJ2-7 | -
CASRRQGARITEAFF | TGTGCCAGCCGTAGACAGGGGGCGCGGATCACTGAAGCTTTCTTT | TRBV27 | - | TRBJ1-1 | TRBD1
CASSQERIFYEQYF | TGTGCCAGCAGCCAGGAACGGATATTTTACGAGCAGTACTTC | TRBV6-1 | - | TRBJ2-7 | -
CASSPSLSTDTQYF | TGTGCCAGCAGCCCGAGTCTGAGCACAGATACGCAGTATTTT | TRBV5-4 | - | TRBJ2-3 | -
CASSLLGGQGAGNQPQHF | TGTGCCAGCAGTTTACTCGGGGGGCAGGGGGCTGGGAATCAGCCCCAGCATTTT | TRBV28 | - | TRBJ1-5 | TRBD1
CASSHPAKSPNQPQHF | TGCGCCAGCAGCCACCCCGCTAAATCACCTAATCAGCCCCAGCATTTT | TRBV4-1 | - | TRBJ1-5 | -
CASSPREVDWSPLHF | TGTGCCAGCAGCCCCAGGGAGGTGGATTGGTCACCCCTCCACTTT | TRBV7-8 | - | TRBJ1-6 | -
CATRNRPGYGYTF | TGTGCCACCCGCAACAGACCCGGCTATGGCTACACCTTC | TRBV28 | once | TRBJ1-2 | -
CSVVGFGGVEKLFF | TGCAGCGTTGTTGGTTTCGGAGGGGTCGAAAAACTGTTTTTT | TRBV29-1 | - | TRBJ1-4 | -
CASSPRSQGQETQYF | TGTGCCAGCTCACCACGCTCGCAGGGGCAAGAGACCCAGTACTTC | TRBV18 | once | TRBJ2-5 | -
CASSFRDRPYEQYF | TGTGCCAGCAGTTTCAGGGACAGGCCCTACGAGCAGTACTTC | TRBV28 | once | TRBJ2-7 | TRBD1
CASSPRTGGSPLHF | TGTGCCAGCAGCCCGCGGACAGGGGGTTCACCCCTCCACTTT | TRBV7-9 | once | TRBJ1-6 | TRBD1
CSSSSEDTEAFF | TGTTCCAGCAGCTCGGAGGACACTGAAGCTTTCTTT | TRBV7-9 | - | TRBJ1-1 | -
CASSVDSGGLSTDTQYF | TGTGCCAGCAGCGTAGATTCCGGGGGACTTAGCACAGATACGCAGTATTTT | TRBV9 | - | TRBJ2-3 | -
CASNRRGQNSPLHF | TGTGCCAGCAACCGTAGGGGGCAGAATTCACCCCTCCACTTT | TRBV6-1 | - | TRBJ1-6 | TRBD1
CASSTHGTGGTEAFF | TGTGCCAGCAGTACACACGGGACAGGGGGCACTGAAGCTTTCTTT | TRBV28 | - | TRBJ1-1 | TRBD1
CASSPGSGDLLRADTQYF | TGTGCCAGCAGCCCGGGTAGCGGGGACCTCCTCCGGGCAGATACGCAGTATTTT | TRBV28 | - | TRBJ2-3 | TRBD2
CAISESRANEQYF | TGTGCCATCAGTGAGTCGAGGGCAAACGAGCAGTACTTC | TRBV10-3 | once | TRBJ2-7 | -
CASSVAAPSNQPQHF | TGTGCCAGCAGCGTAGCTGCGCCGAGCAATCAGCCCCAGCATTTT | TRBV9 | - | TRBJ1-5 | -
CASSLVGGPYNEQFF | TGTGCCAGCAGTTTAGTCGGGGGGCCCTACAATGAGCAGTTCTTC | TRBV27 | - | TRBJ2-1 | -
CASSQGNRADTEAFF | TGCGCCAGCAGCCAAGGAAACAGGGCGGACACTGAAGCTTTCTTT | TRBV4-3 | - | TRBJ1-1 | -
CASSRVTVFVHQPQHF | TGTGCCAGTAGCCGGGTAACGGTCTTCGTCCATCAGCCCCAGCATTTT | TRBV19 | once | TRBJ1-5 | -
CASSYAGRDPSYEQYF | TGTGCCAGCAGTTACGCTGGCAGGGATCCCTCCTACGAGCAGTACTTC | TRBV6-5 | - | TRBJ2-7 | -
CSSSPRTGKTNYGYTF | TGTTCCAGCAGCCCCAGGACAGGGAAGACTAACTATGGCTACACCTTC | TRBV7-9 | - | TRBJ1-2 | TRBD1
CASSEVGEKGTQYF | TGTGCCAGCAGCGAGGTCGGGGAAAAGGGTACGCAGTATTTT | TRBV7-3 | few | TRBJ2-3 | -
CASSNRRDQPQHF | TGTGCCAGCAGTAACAGGCGAGATCAGCCCCAGCATTTT | TRBV6-1 | - | TRBJ1-5 | -
CASGGVRDYYGYTF | TGTGCCAGCGGCGGGGTTCGGGACTACTATGGCTACACCTTC | TRBV11-2 | - | TRBJ1-2 | -
CASSLGGTGLKETQYF | TGTGCCAGCAGCTTAGGAGGGACAGGGCTCAAAGAGACCCAGTACTTC | TRBV7-9 | - | TRBJ2-5 | TRBD1
CASSDPGGRNYGYTF | TGTGCCAGTAGCGACCCAGGGGGCCGGAACTATGGCTACACCTTC | TRBV19 | few | TRBJ1-2 | TRBD1
CASSFRDTSNYGYTF | TGTGCCAGCAGCTTTAGGGACACTTCTAACTATGGCTACACCTTC | TRBV7-6 | - | TRBJ1-2 | -
CASSLGGGQVYEQYF | TGTGCCAGCAGCTTGGGGGGGGGACAGGTCTACGAGCAGTACTTC | TRBV5-6 | - | TRBJ2-7 | -
CASSLGRVMNTEAFF | TGTGCCAGCAGCTTAGGGAGAGTCATGAACACTGAAGCTTTCTTT | TRBV7-3 | - | TRBJ1-1 | -
CASSSRGAAGQTQYF | TGTGCCAGCAGCTCCAGGGGGGCGGCCGGGCAGACCCAGTACTTC | TRBV11-2 | - | TRBJ2-5 | -
CASSLGTGTGSPLHF | TGTGCCAGCAGCTTAGGGACAGGGACGGGTTCACCCCTCCACTTT | TRBV7-2 | - | TRBJ1-6 | TRBD1
CASSGPSDRLNTEAFF | TGTGCCAGCAGTGGGCCCTCGGACAGGTTGAACACTGAAGCTTTCTTT | TRBV25-1 | - | TRBJ1-1 | TRBD1
CASSFTSGGENTEAFF | TGTGCCAGCAGTTTCACATCAGGGGGCGAGAACACTGAAGCTTTCTTT | TRBV28 | - | TRBJ1-1 | TRBD1
CASRVTGPLYEQYF | TGTGCCAGCCGAGTGACAGGGCCCCTCTACGAGCAGTACTTC | TRBV2 | - | TRBJ2-7 | TRBD1
CASSLVRGSTYEQYF | TGTGCCAGCAGCTTAGTTCGGGGATCTACCTACGAGCAGTACTTC | TRBV11-2 | - | TRBJ2-7 | -
CASSSQRGYTF | TGTGCCAGCAGCTCCCAGCGTGGCTACACCTTC | TRBV6-5 | - | TRBJ1-2 | -
CSVGGRTAYEQYF | TGCAGCGTTGGGGGGCGGACAGCCTACGAGCAGTACTTC | TRBV29-1 | - | TRBJ2-7 | -
CASSPRQGALYGYTF | TGTGCCAGCAGTCCCCGGCAGGGGGCGTTGTATGGCTACACCTTC | TRBV6-5 | - | TRBJ1-2 | TRBD1
CASSLGARNTQYF | TGTGCCAGCAGCTTGGGGGCTCGGAATACGCAGTATTTT | TRBV7-3 | - | TRBJ2-3 | -
CASSPEGWGANNEQFF | TGTGCCAGCAGCCCGGAGGGCTGGGGCGCGAACAATGAGCAGTTCTTC | TRBV5-6 | - | TRBJ2-1 | -
CASSPTSGQGNYGYTF | TGTGCCAGCAGCCCAACCTCCGGACAGGGGAACTATGGCTACACCTTC | TRBV7-2 | few | TRBJ1-2 | TRBD1